This T cell receptor (beta chain) comes out of a study of shared clonotypes between healthy human individuals. Study-wide results and limits: Read depth was anticipated to influence clonotype sharing among donors. Some naive CD4 clonotypes, roughly 4.7%, turned up in common across a few donors. It was the few donors that limited the genetic and exposure-history diversity represented. The study found lower generation probabilities in non-shared clonotypes than in those shared by all four donors.

V lost 1 base and J 3 bases, leaving 8 bases between the germline ends. The CDR3 consists of 13 residues. In germline, CDR1 is SGHDT, CDR2 YYEEEE. It was CD45RO-negative cells, positively selected for CCR7, that made up naive CD8 cells, with terminally differentiated effector memory CD45RA+ cells excluded. Repertoires were generated with immunoSEQ multiplex PCR, while TCRdb's copy carries only in-frame clones and drops some. Found here are about 2 million clones, about 95% of them singletons; the top ten hold 0.9% to 1.5%. Points on this clone: The antigen is unknown.

Specimen: naive CD8+ T cells sorted from blood. This clonotype originated in a man between 18 and 29 years old in good health. The V gene is TRBV5-6, the J gene TRBJ2-7; D uncertain. The chain's CDR3 is CASSLNEDYEQYF. The CDR3 DNA sequence: TGTGCCAGCAGCTTGAACGAAGACTACGAGCAGTACTTC.